What follows is one TCR beta chain and its context. Method: immunoSEQ multiplex PCR; TCRdb's copy keeps in-frame clones and lacks some. The sample consists of roughly 99,000 clones, approximately 90% of them appearing once. The V gene lost 2 bases and the J gene lost 2 bases, with 10 bases spanning the gap. Germline CDR1 SNHLY, CDR2 FYNNEI. The CDR3 totals 15 residues. The data originate from a study of OX40 agonist ivuxolimab in advanced cancers. The receptor's source is an adult with an advanced solid tumor such as melanoma, head and neck, liver or kidney cancer. Sequencing was performed on CD4+ or CD8+ T cells sorted from blood, taken in a trial of the OX40 agonist ivuxolimab. The V call is TRBV2, the J call TRBJ2-1; D is perhaps TRBD2 (5 bases). The CDR3 spells CASSEWRVTYNEQFF. Here the CDR3 DNA reads TGTGCCAGCAGTGAATGGCGGGTTACCTACAATGAGCAGTTCTTC.